The 29 T cell receptor beta chains below all came from one sample that was sequenced in a study of blood T cell repertoires in COVID-19. Sequencing used immunoSEQ multiplex PCR; TCRdb keeps in-frame clones, though not all of them. The profile covers 25,000 to 30,000 clones, with 90% appearing a single time and around 1.7% taken by the ten largest. Material for sequencing was peripheral blood. These receptors all stem from an older woman with active COVID-19.

The chain joins TRBV6-2 or TRBV6-3 to TRBJ2-1, with 7 nucleotides matching TRBD2. CDR1 and CDR2 (germline): MNHEY, SVGEGT. This CDR3 region has 12 residues. V gave up 4 bases and J gave up 8 bases; unmatched junction bases: 2. CDR3 sequence (DNA): TGTGCCAGCAGTTGGGGGGGGGATGAGCAGTTCTTC. This translates into CASSWGGDEQFF.

This chain uses TRBV18 with TRBJ2-7, with TRBD1 matching 9 bases. Germline V gene sequence: CDR1 KGHSH, CDR2 LQKENI. V lost 6 bases to trimming and J lost 2 bases; unmatched junction nucleotides: 5. CDR3 length equals 14 residues. CDR3: CASSTGQGPYEQYF. CDR3 in DNA: TGTGCCAGCTCGACAGGACAGGGGCCCTACGAGCAGTACTTC.

In regard to this clone: Germline is not matched at one junction end, which may reflect a read error. V and J are TRBV6-5 and TRBJ2-3, with TRBD2 as a possible D gene (5 bases). This CDR3 comprises 14 residues. CDR1 is MNHEY, CDR2 SVGAGI, per germline. In DNA form, the CDR3 reads TGTGCCAGCAGTCCCGGCGGTAGCGAAGATACGCGGTATTTT. Translated, it gives CASSPGGSEDTRYF.

The chain employs TRBV16 and TRBJ2-7, with 8 bases identical to TRBD1. V gave up 3 bases and J gave up 0 bases; unmatched junction bases: 4. Germline loops: CDR1 KGHSY, CDR2 FQNENV. The CDR3 loop spans 15 amino acids. CDR3 coding DNA: TGTGCCAGCAGCCACCCGGACAGGGTCTCCTACGAGCAGTACTTC. It encodes CASSHPDRVSYEQYF.

This rearrangement joins TRBV19 to TRBJ1-6, with 9 bases matching TRBD1. After removal of 5 bases from V and 8 bases from J, the junction contained 13 bases not matched to a gene. The CDR3 is 17 amino acids. Germline CDR1 LNHDA, CDR2 SQIVND (reference sequence). CDR3 amino acids: CASSSTRATGGYSPLHF. CDR3 bases: TGTGCCAGTAGTTCAACCCGGGCGACAGGGGGTTATTCACCCCTCCACTTT.

This clone turned up a few times. The CDR3 region has the DNA TGCAGCGTGCAGGGGACTATTGGAAACACCATATATTTT. Its translation is CSVQGTIGNTIYF. J is TRBJ1-3 and V is TRBV29-1; D may be TRBD1 (6 bases). V was shortened by 6 bases and J by 3 bases, with 12 bases between the two germline ends. CDR1 is SQVTM and CDR2 is ANQGSEA in the germline V gene. This CDR3 contains 13 residues.

The chain carries TRBV7-3 and TRBJ2-1, with D perhaps TRBD2 (5 bases). This CDR3 comprises 13 residues. Germline V CDR1 and CDR2: SGHTA, FQGTGA. V gave up 4 bases and J gave up 7 bases, with 11 bases separating them. The CDR3 DNA follows: TGTGCCAGCAGCTCGACCGGGAATAATGAGCAGTTCTTC. Protein sequence: CASSSTGNNEQFF.

The chain recombines TRBV5-1 with TRBJ2-7; the match to TRBD1 covers 8 bases. The CDR3 loop spans 16 amino acids. Germline CDR1 SGHRS, CDR2 YFSETQ. V shed 1 base and J 4 bases; nucleotides not matched to a gene: 10. This CDR3 reads CASSLSGQGERYEQYF. As DNA, the CDR3 is TGCGCCAGCAGCTTGTCCGGACAGGGAGAAAGGTACGAGCAGTACTTC. The full variable domain, in which reference TRBV5-1 and TRBJ2-7 provide the parts outside the CDR3, is KAGVTQTPRYLIKTRGQQVTLSCSPISGHRSVSWYQQTPGQGLQFLFEYFSETQRNKGNFPGRFSGRQFSNSRSEMNVSTLELGDSALYLCASSLSGQGERYEQYFGPGTRLTVT.

The J gene is TRBJ2-5, the V gene TRBV2; D is perhaps TRBD1 (5 bases). With 6 bases removed from V and 1 base from J, the gap between germline ends came to 12 bases. The V gene's germline CDR1 is SNHLY and CDR2 FYNNEI. The CDR3 has 14 residues. CDR3 coding DNA: TGTGCCAGCAGGGAGACAGCAGCCCAAGAGACCCAGTACTTC. Its protein is CASRETAAQETQYF.

The chain joins TRBV6-1 to TRBJ2-7, with D tentatively TRBD1 (6 bases). The germline V and J ends were trimmed by 3 bases and 3 bases, with 18 bases remaining between them. CDR3 length: 16 residues. CDR1 is MNHNS, CDR2 SASEGT, per germline. The CDR3, as DNA: TGTGCCAGCAGTGACCCGGGACAAGGGTTAAACTACGAGCAGTACTTC. Translation: CASSDPGQGLNYEQYF.

The V call is TRBV5-1, the J call TRBJ1-6; TRBD1 agrees at 10 bases. J lost 7 bases, V lost 4 bases, and 5 bases had no gene match. This CDR3 is built from 15 residues. The V gene's germline CDR1 is SGHRS and CDR2 YFSETQ. CDR3 sequence (DNA): TGCGCCAGCAGCCCGGGGACAGGGGAGAATTCACCCCTCCACTTT. Translation gives CASSPGTGENSPLHF.

The genes are TRBV3-1 (or the pseudogene TRBV3-2) and TRBJ2-5, with D possibly TRBD2 on 6 matching bases. Deletions cut 0 bases from V and 6 bases from J, with 11 bases between. Germline-derived CDR1 and CDR2 are LGHDT and YNNKEL (reference sequence). There are 14 residues in the CDR3. CDR3 in amino acids: CASSQDGDFKTQYF. In DNA form, the CDR3 reads TGTGCCAGCAGCCAAGACGGGGACTTCAAGACCCAGTACTTC.

The chain uses TRBV6-5 and TRBJ1-5; no firm D call. Germline-derived CDR1 and CDR2 are MNHEY and SVGAGI. The CDR3 extends over 14 amino acids. Trimming took 6 bases from V and 7 from J, leaving 16 bases between them. The DNA for the CDR3 is TGTGCCAGCAGCCCAGCGGGGTATGGGCAGCCCCAGCATTTT. Its translation is CASSPAGYGQPQHF.

The rearrangement uses TRBV3-1 (or the pseudogene TRBV3-2) and TRBJ2-5; 9 bases map to TRBD2. Trimming cost V 7 bases and J 3 bases; bases outside gene matches: 6. This CDR3 comprises 14 residues. The germline gives CDR1 LGHDT, CDR2 YNNKEL (reference sequence). The CDR3 coding sequence is TGTGCCAGCACCGGAGCGGGAGGCGAAGAGACCCAGTACTTC. This gives the protein CASTGAGGEETQYF.

CDR3 sequence: CASSSGTGSYEQYF. The CDR3 nucleotides are TGTGCCAGCAGTTCCGGGACAGGGTCCTACGAGCAGTACTTC. J is TRBJ2-7 and V is TRBV2; 9 bases are a match to TRBD1. Losses at the gene ends were 5 bases for V and 1 base for J; bases not matched to a gene: 3. CDR1 is SNHLY and CDR2 is FYNNEI in the germline V gene. The CDR3 covers 14 residues.

The CDR3 coding sequence is TGTGCCAGCAGCTCCCCGGGACAAACAGATACGCAGTATTTT. Translated: CASSSPGQTDTQYF. The V gene is TRBV11-3, the J gene TRBJ2-3; weak D call: TRBD1 (6 bases). CDR1 and CDR2 (germline): SGHNT, YENEEA. CDR3 length: 14 residues. The germline V and J ends were trimmed by 4 bases and 3 bases, with 11 bases remaining between them.

The chain combines TRBV19 with TRBJ2-3, with D possibly being TRBD2 (5 bases). Germline-derived CDR1 and CDR2 are LNHDA and SQIVND (reference sequence). The V end was cut by 10 bases, the J end by 0 bases, with 14 bases between. This CDR3 is 14 amino acids long. The CDR3 sequence is CATNGLGSTDTQYF. CDR3 sequence (DNA): TGTGCCACCAATGGACTGGGGAGCACAGATACGCAGTATTTT.

V gene TRBV11-1 combines with J gene TRBJ2-2, with D possibly matching TRBD2 (5 bases). CDR3 length equals 16 residues. From germline, CDR1 is SGHAT and CDR2 FQDESV (reference sequence). Trimming took off 5 bases at V and 4 bases at J, with 17 bases between the two ends. CDR3 coding DNA: TGTGCCAGCAGCCCGGACGGGATGTTCTCCACCGGGGAGCTGTTTTTT. This sequence encodes CASSPDGMFSTGELFF.

V and J are TRBV7-7 and TRBJ2-2, with 11 positions matching TRBD2. The V segment lost 10 bases and the J segment 2 bases; nucleotides outside the gene matches: 3. Germline CDR1 and CDR2: SSHAT and FNYEAQ (reference sequence). This CDR3 comprises 14 residues. The CDR3 region is CATRLAGNTGELFF. The CDR3 nucleotides read TGTGCCACCAGACTAGCGGGAAACACCGGGGAGCTGTTTTTT. The complete variable domain, with remaining parts taken from reference TRBV7-7 and TRBJ2-2, reads GAGVSQSPRYKVTKRGQDVTLRCDPISSHATLYWYQQALGQGPEFLTYFNYEAQPDKSGLPSDRFSAERPEGSISTLTIQRTEQRDSAMYRCATRLAGNTGELFFGEGSRLTVL.

CDR3 loop: CASARDRDYEQYF. In DNA form, the CDR3 reads TGTGCCAGCGCCCGGGACAGGGACTACGAGCAGTACTTC. The rearrangement links TRBV11-2 to TRBJ2-7, with 9 nucleotides matching TRBD1. The CDR3 is 13 amino acids. J was trimmed by 3 bases and V by 8 bases; bases with no gene match: 5. Germline V gene sequence: CDR1 SGHAT, CDR2 FQNNGV.

The chain combines TRBV4-1 with TRBJ1-2; a possible D gene is TRBD1 (5 bases). Germline loops: CDR1 MGHRA, CDR2 YSYEKL. The V and J ends lost 4 bases and 13 bases respectively, with 16 bases between them. The CDR3 consists of 12 residues. CDR3: CASSRDSAWVTF. The CDR3 DNA follows: TGCGCCAGCAGCCGCGACAGCGCCTGGGTCACCTTC.

This clone has only one observation. The chain uses TRBV3-1 (or the pseudogene TRBV3-2) and TRBJ2-3; 8 bases are a match to TRBD2. The CDR3 totals 13 residues. The V and J ends lost 4 bases and 5 bases, in that order; junction bases with no gene match: 2. The germline V gene encodes CDR1 LGHDT and CDR2 YNNKEL (reference sequence). The CDR3 DNA follows: TGTGCCAGCAGCCCCGGGGGGGGAGATACGCAGTATTTT. Translating gives CASSPGGGDTQYF.

J is TRBJ1-1 and V is TRBV6-5; D gene unclear. Per the germline V gene, CDR1 is MNHEY and CDR2 is SVGAGI. Trimming shortened V by 8 bases and J by 5 bases, and 15 bases separated the two germline ends. There are 13 residues in the CDR3. The CDR3 DNA follows: TGTGCCAGCTGGTCGCTCGGAGGTACTGAAGCTTTCTTT. This sequence encodes CASWSLGGTEAFF.

Only a few counts were recorded for this clone. The chain employs TRBV2 and TRBJ2-7; TRBD2 matches 9 bases. Germline V lookup: CDR1 SNHLY, CDR2 FYNNEI. The ends lost 10 bases at V and 5 bases at J; junction bases unmatched: 12. CDR3 size: 14 residues. CDR3 sequence (DNA): TGTGCCACTAGAGAAATAGCGGGAGTGAACGAGCAGTACTTC. It encodes CATREIAGVNEQYF.

This clone was observed once. The V and J genes are TRBV18 and TRBJ1-6; 8 nucleotides line up with TRBD1. Trimming at V came to 3 bases and at J to 6 bases, leaving 1 base not matched to a gene. The germline V gene encodes CDR1 KGHSH and CDR2 LQKENI. The CDR3 extends over 14 amino acids. CDR3 coding DNA: TGTGCCAGCTCACCGACAGGGGTTAATTCACCCCTCCACTTT. Its translation is CASSPTGVNSPLHF.

V gene TRBV5-1 combines with J gene TRBJ2-1; 11 bases are a match to TRBD2. Germline V gives CDR1 SGHRS, CDR2 YFSETQ. V lost 4 bases, J lost 6 bases, and 9 bases stayed unmatched. The length of the CDR3 is 16 residues. The CDR3 spells CASSRVAGGPSNEQFF. The CDR3 DNA reads as TGCGCCAGCAGCAGGGTAGCGGGAGGGCCGAGCAATGAGCAGTTCTTC.

The chain carries TRBV7-9 and TRBJ2-1; 10 bases fit TRBD1. Germline CDR1 is SEHNR and CDR2 is FQNEAQ (reference sequence). Losses at the gene ends were 5 bases for V and 5 bases for J; bases not matched to a gene: 6. This CDR3 is built from 15 residues. CDR3 amino acids: CASSQGQGIHNEQFF. CDR3 DNA sequence: TGTGCCAGCAGCCAGGGACAGGGGATTCACAATGAGCAGTTCTTC.

The rearrangement uses TRBV11-3 and TRBJ2-7, with 7 bases that match TRBD1. The CDR3 covers 14 residues. The germline gives CDR1 SGHNT, CDR2 YENEEA. With V trimmed by 4 bases and J by 4 bases, 7 bases remained unmatched. CDR3 protein: CASSWRDRVYEQYF. As DNA, the CDR3 is TGTGCCAGCAGCTGGCGAGACAGGGTGTACGAGCAGTACTTC.

The rearrangement uses TRBV9 and TRBJ1-1; no reliable D call. Deletions cut 2 bases from V and 1 base from J, with 6 bases between. The CDR3 runs 13 residues. Germline CDR1 is SGDLS and CDR2 is YYNGEE. Here the CDR3 DNA reads TGTGCCAGCAGCGTGAGACAGAACACTGAAGCTTTCTTT. Translation: CASSVRQNTEAFF.